One sample yielded the 8 T cell receptor beta chains listed below, sequenced in a study of OX40 agonist ivuxolimab in advanced cancers. Only in-frame clones appear in the TCRdb table, and some are missing; sequencing was by immunoSEQ multiplex PCR. Here the sample spans over 25,000 clones, approximately 85% being singletons. The source material was CD4+ or CD8+ T cells sorted from blood, sampled in a trial of the OX40 agonist ivuxolimab. Receptors were obtained from an adult with an advanced solid tumor such as melanoma, head and neck, liver or kidney cancer.

The rearrangement links TRBV27 to TRBJ1-5; D is unclear. The CDR3 is made up of 14 amino acids. The V and J ends lost 5 bases and 5 bases respectively, with 13 bases between them. Germline V gene data show CDR1 as MNHEY and CDR2 as SMNVEV (reference sequence). The CDR3 region is CASSPLGADQPQHF. For the CDR3, the DNA is TGTGCCAGCAGTCCCCTGGGTGCGGATCAGCCCCAGCATTTT.

The V gene is TRBV6-5, the J gene TRBJ1-2; D is ambiguous. With 2 bases removed from V and 5 bases from J, the gap between germline ends came to 12 bases. This CDR3 has 14 residues. CDR1 and CDR2 from the germline V gene are MNHEY and SVGAGI. This chain's CDR3 is CASSYVAEAYGYTF. CDR3 DNA: TGTGCCAGCAGTTACGTGGCGGAGGCTTATGGCTACACCTTC.

The rearrangement uses TRBV7-9 and TRBJ2-7, with D possibly being TRBD1 (6 bases). The CDR3 loop spans 15 amino acids. From germline, CDR1 is SEHNR and CDR2 FQNEAQ (reference sequence). V was trimmed by 5 bases and J by 0 bases, leaving 14 bases between them. Here the CDR3 reads CASSHDRMSSYEQYF. DNA of the CDR3: TGTGCCAGCAGCCATGACAGGATGAGCTCCTACGAGCAGTACTTC.

V gene TRBV27 combines with J gene TRBJ2-1; 11 bases align to TRBD2. The length of the CDR3 is 16 residues. Germline V gene sequence: CDR1 MNHEY, CDR2 SMNVEV (reference sequence). The trim removed 5 bases at V and 7 bases at J, leaving 10 bases unmatched. DNA for the CDR3: TGTGCCAGCAGTCCGGATAGCGGGGGGGCCGAGAATGAGCAGTTCTTC. Its translation is CASSPDSGGAENEQFF.

This rearrangement joins TRBV27 to TRBJ2-2; D is unresolved. This CDR3 comprises 14 residues. V lost 3 bases to trimming and J lost 1 base, with 6 bases between them. Germline CDR1 reads MNHEY; CDR2 reads SMNVEV (reference sequence). In DNA form, the CDR3 reads TGTGCCAGCAGTTTTGAAATGAACACCGGGGAGCTGTTTTTT. Protein product: CASSFEMNTGELFF.

J is TRBJ2-1 and V is TRBV25-1, with a tentative D call TRBD1 (5 bases). Trimming left V 0 bases short and J 8 bases short, with 5 bases between. The CDR3 contains 12 residues. The germline CDR1 and CDR2 sequences are MGHDK and SYGVNS. The CDR3 reads CASSEYRDEQFF. CDR3 nucleotides: TGTGCCAGCAGTGAATACAGGGATGAGCAGTTCTTC.

The V gene is TRBV2, the J gene TRBJ2-2; 9 bases are a match to TRBD1. J was trimmed by 6 bases and V by 4 bases; bases with no gene match: 6. Per the germline V gene, CDR1 is SNHLY and CDR2 is FYNNEI. The CDR3 loop spans 15 amino acids. The CDR3: CASSAGQGLSGELFF. CDR3 nucleotides: TGTGCCAGCAGTGCGGGACAGGGCCTCTCCGGGGAGCTGTTTTTT.

This clone was picked up one time. The rearrangement uses TRBV11-1 and TRBJ2-7; tentative D call: TRBD2 (6 bases). Trimming took 1 base from V and 4 from J, leaving 8 bases between them. CDR3 length: 13 residues. Germline V gene sequence: CDR1 SGHAT, CDR2 FQDESV (reference sequence). The CDR3 reads CASSLVSGYEQYF. The CDR3 DNA reads TGTGCCAGCAGCTTAGTTAGCGGTTACGAGCAGTACTTC.